This T cell receptor beta chain was documented in a study of beta chain features in type 1 diabetes. Sequenced material consisted of expressed TCRB transcripts (all of the isolated RNA was reverse transcribed). Data came from immunoSEQ multiplex PCR; TCRdb stores just in-frame clones and leaves some out. Among 500,000 to 700,000 clones, around 15% were seen once, and the ten largest hold 0.07% to 0.095%. This clone was recorded a few times. CD4+ cells of the naive, central memory, regulatory and stem cell-like memory types were sorted via CD45RO/CCR7/CD25/CD127/CD95/CD27. J lost 7 bases, V lost 4 bases, and 18 bases had no gene match. The germline CDR1 and CDR2 sequences are SGHRS and YFSETQ. The CDR3 has 18 residues.

The sample comprised naive CD4+ T cells from blood. The TCR comes from a man aged 18 to 35 in good health. The chain recombines TRBV5-1 with TRBJ1-4; 8 bases are a match to TRBD1. CDR3: CASSPQGAIPSVREKLFF. The CDR3 DNA sequence: TGCGCCAGCAGCCCGCAGGGGGCAATTCCTTCGGTCCGTGAAAAACTGTTTTTT.